This is a list of T cell receptor beta chains from one sample in a study of neoadjuvant anti-PD-1 for oral cavity cancer. Here immunoSEQ multiplex PCR was the method, and the copy in TCRdb shows in-frame clones only, minus some. Of over 80,000 clones in the sample, around 80% are singletons; the top ten hold over 2.5%. Sequenced material: PBMCs, taken before nivolumab (anti-PD-1) treatment. The receptors come from a person aged 35 to 85 with oral cavity squamous cell carcinoma. Each CDR3 is given with its conserved first and last residue. Clone size is not always given. Where it is, it says once, few, many or a class for expanded clones.

len | v_gene | abundance | CDR3aa
15 | TRBV11-2 | few | CASSPWTAPISGAFF
14 | TRBV2 | once | CASSEQGLGNTIYF
13 | TRBV7-6 | . | CASSLVVLGKLFF
12 | TRBV19 | . | CASSISPAGWHF
15 | TRBV6-5 | . | CASSYDSSAKNIQYF
14 | TRBV7-9 | . | CASSLGIGSGEQFF
15 | TRBV7-3 | . | CASSTGQGGIQPQHF
12 | TRBV6-1 | . | CAIQGSNQPQHF
15 | TRBV27 | . | CASRDSGTASYEQYF
15 | TRBV11-2 | . | CASSSIAGSAYEQYF
14 | TRBV29-1 | . | CSVDSSDSYNEQFF
18 | TRBV27 | . | CASSPSPAGSTINQPQHF
13 | TRBV27 | . | CASSSGRYTEAFF
14 | TRBV5-6 | . | CASSLGSGAYEQYF
14 | TRBV5-4 | . | CASSLVGGQETQYF
13 | TRBV7-8 | . | CASSQSSVGTQYF
15 | TRBV9 | once | CASRLGTENTGELFF
13 | TRBV30 | . | CAWSLPRDYEQYF
13 | TRBV30 | . | CAWRAGGKGEQFF
15 | TRBV2 | few | CASSESSGRANEQFF
15 | TRBV7-2 | . | CASSLEFGLAHEQFF
14 | TRBV7-3 | . | CASSWDSADNEQFF
15 | TRBV6-6 | . | CASSSSGGAGTEAFF